This entry describes one T cell receptor beta chain. This entry is derived from a study of human T cells and chemical hapten exposure. TCRdb called the RACE reads again in MiXCR, with one record for every CDR3 protein. Counted here are fewer than 200,000 distinct CDR3 sequences, around 30% occurring once; the ten biggest clones make up 2.5% to 3.5%. CDR1 and CDR2 (germline): SQVTM, ANQGSEA. This CDR3 has 13 amino acids. Trimming pared 4 bases from V and 0 bases from J, leaving 7 bases between. Time point described: pre-sensitization, week 0. Specified treatment: therapeutic diphenylcyclopropenone sensitization with weekly scalp DPC.

The receptor was derived from a woman aged 25 to 45 with alopecia areata. Some clones in this sample may be carry-over from other donors' samples. This sequence joins TRBV29-1 and TRBJ2-1; D gene ambiguous. This material consisted of whole blood, taken in connection with sensitization to the hapten diphenylcyclopropenone (DPC). The CDR3 nucleotides read TGCAGCGTTGTGCGGAGCTCCTACAATGAGCAGTTCTTC. This codes for CSVVRSSYNEQFF.